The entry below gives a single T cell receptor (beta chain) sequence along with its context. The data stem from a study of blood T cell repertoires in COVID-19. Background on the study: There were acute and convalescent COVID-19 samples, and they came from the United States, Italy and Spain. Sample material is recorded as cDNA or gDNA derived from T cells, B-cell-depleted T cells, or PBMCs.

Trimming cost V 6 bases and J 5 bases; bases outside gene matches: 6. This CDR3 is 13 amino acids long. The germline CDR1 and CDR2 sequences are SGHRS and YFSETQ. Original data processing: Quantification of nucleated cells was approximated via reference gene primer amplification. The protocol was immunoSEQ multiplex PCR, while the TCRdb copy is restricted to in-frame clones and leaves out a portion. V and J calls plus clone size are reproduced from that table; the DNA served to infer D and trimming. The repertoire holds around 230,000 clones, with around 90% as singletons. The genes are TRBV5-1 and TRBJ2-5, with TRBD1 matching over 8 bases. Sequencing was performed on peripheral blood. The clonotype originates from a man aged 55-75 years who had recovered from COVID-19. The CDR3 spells CASTRGLGETQYF. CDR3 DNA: TGCGCCAGCACCAGGGGGCTTGGGGAGACCCAGTACTTC.